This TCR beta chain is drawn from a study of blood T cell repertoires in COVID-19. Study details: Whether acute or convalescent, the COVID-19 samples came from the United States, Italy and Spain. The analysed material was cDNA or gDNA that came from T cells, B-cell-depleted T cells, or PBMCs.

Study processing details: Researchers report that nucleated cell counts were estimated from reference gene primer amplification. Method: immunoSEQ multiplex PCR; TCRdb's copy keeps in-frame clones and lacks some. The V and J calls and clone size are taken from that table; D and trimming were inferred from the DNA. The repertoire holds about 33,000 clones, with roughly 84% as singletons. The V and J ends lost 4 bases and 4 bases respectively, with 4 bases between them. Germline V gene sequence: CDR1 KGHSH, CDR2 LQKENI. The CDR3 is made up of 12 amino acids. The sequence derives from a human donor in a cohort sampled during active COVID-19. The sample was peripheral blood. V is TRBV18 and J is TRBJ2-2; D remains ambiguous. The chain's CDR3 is CASSLRTGELFF. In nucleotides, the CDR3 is TGTGCCAGCTCACTGCGCACCGGGGAGCTGTTTTTT.